Listed below are T cell receptor beta chains from one sample, sequenced in a study of human T cells and chemical hapten exposure. Each CDR3 protein gets one entry after TCRdb re-called the RACE reads with MiXCR. Here the sample spans roughly 34,000 distinct CDR3 sequences, under 13% being singletons. The sequencing here drew on whole blood, taken in connection with sensitization to the hapten diphenylcyclopropenone (DPC). The receptors here all came from a man between 45 and 60 years old with alopecia areata. Some clones in this sample may be carry-over from other donors' samples. CDR3s include the opening cysteine and the closing phenylalanine or tryptophan. The order of the fields is clone size, J gene, V gene, D gene, CDR3 protein, CDR3 DNA. D genes are given only for firm matches. Clone size, where shown, is once, few, many, or a class for clones that have expanded.

few TRBJ2-7 TRBV7-6 TRBD2 CASSLTSGSNEYEQYF TGTGCCAGCAGCTTAACTAGCGGGAGCAATGAATACGAGCAGTACTTC
- TRBJ1-1 TRBV20-1 TRBD1 CSARRAGTGDTEAFF TGCAGTGCTAGAAGGGCAGGGACAGGGGACACTGAAGCTTTCTTT
many TRBJ1-2 TRBV18 - CASSNYPAGLAAYTF TGTGCCAGCTCAAATTACCCTGCGGGACTCGCAGCCTACACCTTC
- TRBJ1-1 TRBV10-2 TRBD1 CASETGESYTEAFF TGCGCCAGTGAAACAGGGGAATCGTACACTGAAGCTTTCTTT
many TRBJ2-1 TRBV5-1 TRBD2 CASALELGGRFF TGCGCCAGCGCCCTGGAATTGGGAGGGCGGTTCTTC
many TRBJ2-5 TRBV7-3 - CASSLSGPLGTQYF TGTGCCAGCAGCTTATCTGGCCCCCTGGGGACCCAGTACTTC
many TRBJ2-1 TRBV19 TRBD2 CASTRASGRAYEQFF TGTGCCAGTACTAGGGCTAGCGGGAGGGCCTATGAGCAGTTCTTC
- TRBJ2-3 TRBV11-2 - CASSLGARESTDTQYF TGTGCCAGCAGCTTAGGGGCGCGGGAAAGCACAGATACGCAGTATTTT
- TRBJ1-5 TRBV6-1 - CASSVGTSNQPQHF TGTGCCAGCAGTGTAGGGACGAGCAATCAGCCCCAGCATTTT
- TRBJ1-5 TRBV20-1 - CSAGPSGQPQHF TGCAGTGCTGGTCCGTCGGGACAGCCCCAGCATTTT
many TRBJ2-1 TRBV5-1 - CASSLGGDLSYNEQFF TGCGCCAGCAGCTTGGGAGGCGATTTGTCCTACAATGAGCAGTTCTTC
few TRBJ2-5 TRBV10-2 - CASSESQAGETQYF TGCGCCAGCAGTGAGTCTCAGGCGGGAGAGACCCAGTACTTC
few TRBJ2-1 TRBV28 - CASSPTVSYNEQFF TGTGCCAGCAGTCCCACCGTCTCCTACAATGAGCAGTTCTTC
few TRBJ2-2 TRBV7-3 - CASSSLRAGTGELFF TGTGCCAGCAGCTCCCTGAGGGCGGGGACCGGGGAGCTGTTTTTT
many TRBJ2-2 TRBV15 - CATSVKVSTGELFF TGTGCCACCAGCGTTAAGGTATCCACCGGGGAGCTGTTTTTT
- TRBJ2-3 TRBV7-3 TRBD2 CASSPGGTNTDTQYF TGTGCCAGCAGCCCAGGCGGGACTAACACAGATACGCAGTATTTT
few TRBJ2-7 TRBV5-1 - CASGGSSSYEQYF TGCGCCAGCGGCGGCTCCAGCTCCTACGAGCAGTACTTC
- TRBJ2-1 TRBV28 - CASSFTVSNEQFF TGTGCCAGCAGTTTTACTGTGTCTAATGAGCAGTTCTTC
many TRBJ2-1 TRBV20-1 TRBD2 CSATGTSGSSADEQFF TGCAGTGCTACCGGGACTAGCGGGAGTTCCGCCGATGAGCAGTTCTTC
many TRBJ2-3 TRBV7-2 - CASSLEISRQYF TGTGCCAGCAGCTTAGAGATTTCGAGGCAGTATTTT
- TRBJ2-3 TRBV15 TRBD2 CATSRRLAGTDTQYF TGTGCCACCAGCAGACGACTAGCGGGCACAGATACGCAGTATTTT
many TRBJ1-6 TRBV4-1 - CASSPRQGKSPLHF TGCGCCAGCAGCCCGCGCCAGGGAAAATCACCCCTCCACTTT
many TRBJ1-3 TRBV24-1 - CATRDRGGNIPGNTIYF TGTGCCACCAGGGACCGGGGGGGGAACATTCCTGGAAACACCATATATTTT
few TRBJ2-6 TRBV7-9 - CASSLPGSGANVLTF TGTGCCAGCAGCCTCCCGGGGTCTGGGGCCAACGTCCTGACTTTC
few TRBJ2-1 TRBV7-8 - CASSLAGYEQFF TGTGCCAGCAGCTTAGCCGGGTATGAGCAGTTCTTC
many TRBJ1-1 TRBV20-1 - CSELQNTEVFF TGCAGCGAATTACAGAACACTGAAGTTTTCTTT
many TRBJ2-1 TRBV5-1 - CASRESEGRSYNEQFF TGCGCCAGCAGGGAGAGCGAGGGCCGCTCCTACAATGAGCAGTTCTTC
many TRBJ2-1 TRBV29-1 TRBD2 CSGKRGDYNEQFF TGCAGCGGCAAGCGGGGCGACTACAATGAGCAGTTCTTC
many TRBJ2-7 TRBV7-9 TRBD1 CASSPGTGGNEQYF TGTGCCAGCAGCCCGGGGACAGGGGGCAACGAGCAGTACTTC
many TRBJ2-2 TRBV7-2 TRBD2 CASSSSGAGLAGVTGELFF TGTGCCAGCAGCTCCTCGGGGGCTGGACTAGCGGGAGTGACCGGGGAGCTGTTTTTT
few TRBJ1-2 TRBV2 - CASSAISVGYTF TGTGCCAGCAGTGCCATTTCCGTAGGCTACACCTTC